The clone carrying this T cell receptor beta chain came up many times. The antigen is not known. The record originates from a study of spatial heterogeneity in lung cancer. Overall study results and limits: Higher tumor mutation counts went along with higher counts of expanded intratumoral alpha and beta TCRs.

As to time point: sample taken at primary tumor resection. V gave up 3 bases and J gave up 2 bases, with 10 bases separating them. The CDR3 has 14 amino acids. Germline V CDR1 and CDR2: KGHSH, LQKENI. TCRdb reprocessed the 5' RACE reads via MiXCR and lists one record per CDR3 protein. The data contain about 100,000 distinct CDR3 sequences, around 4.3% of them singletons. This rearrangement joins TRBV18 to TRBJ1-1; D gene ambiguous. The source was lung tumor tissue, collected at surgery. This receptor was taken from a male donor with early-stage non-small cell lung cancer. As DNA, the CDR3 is TGTGCCAGCTCACCTCCCAGTGGTAACACTGAAGCTTTCTTT. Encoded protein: CASSPPSGNTEAFF.